This T cell receptor (beta chain) was recovered during a study of blood T cells in healthy people across ages. Study at large: Template switching recovered approximately one barcoded beta molecule for every two T cells.

A second roughly 6 to 11 cycle PCR used barcoded and J-beta primers. One entry per CDR3 protein results from TCRdb running MiXCR on the 5' RACE reads. This table holds about 380,000 distinct CDR3 sequences, approximately 51% found once. This CDR3 comprises 17 residues. Germline CDR1 and CDR2: DFQATT and SNEGSKA (reference sequence). Sequencing input: blood. The rearrangement uses TRBV20-1 and TRBJ2-1, with D perhaps being TRBD1 or TRBD2 (6 bases each). The J call is uncertain, as TRBJ2-7 better fits the DNA end. The TCR sequence derives from a man aged 55 to 69 in good health. The CDR3 nucleotides read TGCAGTGCTAGAGATTCCGGAAGGGGGGCTCGGGTTAATGAGCAGTACTTC. Translated: CSARDSGRGARVNEQYF.